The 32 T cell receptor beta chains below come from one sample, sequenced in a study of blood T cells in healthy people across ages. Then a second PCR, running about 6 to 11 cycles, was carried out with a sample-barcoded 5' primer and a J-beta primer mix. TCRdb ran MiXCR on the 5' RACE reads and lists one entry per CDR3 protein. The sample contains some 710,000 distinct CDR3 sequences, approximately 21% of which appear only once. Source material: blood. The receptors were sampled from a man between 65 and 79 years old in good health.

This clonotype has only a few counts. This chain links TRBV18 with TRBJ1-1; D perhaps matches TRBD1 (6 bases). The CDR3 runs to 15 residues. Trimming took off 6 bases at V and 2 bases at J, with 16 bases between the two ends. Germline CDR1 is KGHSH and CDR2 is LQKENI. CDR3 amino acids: CASSRETGSNTEAFF. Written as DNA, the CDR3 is TGTGCCAGCTCCCGAGAGACAGGTTCCAACACTGAAGCTTTCTTT.

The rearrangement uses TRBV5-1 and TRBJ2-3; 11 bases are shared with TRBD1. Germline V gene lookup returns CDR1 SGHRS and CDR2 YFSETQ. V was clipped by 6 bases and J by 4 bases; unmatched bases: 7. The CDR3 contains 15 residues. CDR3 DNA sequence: TGCGCCAGCAATTCCCCGGACAGGGGGCCAGATACGCAGTATTTT. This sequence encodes CASNSPDRGPDTQYF.

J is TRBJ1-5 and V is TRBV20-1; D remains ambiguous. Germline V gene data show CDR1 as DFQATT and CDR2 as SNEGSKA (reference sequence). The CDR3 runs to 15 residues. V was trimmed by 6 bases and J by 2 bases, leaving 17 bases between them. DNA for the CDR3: TGCAGTGCCACCCCATTGGGGTTCGGCAATCAGCCCCAGCATTTT. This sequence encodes CSATPLGFGNQPQHF.

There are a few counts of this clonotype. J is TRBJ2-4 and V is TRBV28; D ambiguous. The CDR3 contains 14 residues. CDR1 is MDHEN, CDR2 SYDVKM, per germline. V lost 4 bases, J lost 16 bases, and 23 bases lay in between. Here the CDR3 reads CASSSSHPALNVYF. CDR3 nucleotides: TGTGCCAGCAGTTCCTCTCACCCGGCCCTAAATGTTTACTTC.

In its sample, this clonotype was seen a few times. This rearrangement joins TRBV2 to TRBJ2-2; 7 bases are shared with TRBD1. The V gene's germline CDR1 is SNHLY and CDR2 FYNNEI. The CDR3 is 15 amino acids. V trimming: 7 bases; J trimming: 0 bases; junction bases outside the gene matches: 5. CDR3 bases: TGTGCCAGCAAGCTGACAGGGCCGAACACCGGGGAGCTGTTTTTT. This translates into CASKLTGPNTGELFF.

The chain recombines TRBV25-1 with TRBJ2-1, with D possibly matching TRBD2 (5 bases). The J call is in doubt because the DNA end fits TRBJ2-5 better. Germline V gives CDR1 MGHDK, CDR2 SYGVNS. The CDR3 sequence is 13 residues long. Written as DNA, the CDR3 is TGTGCCAGCAGTGAATTGGGAGTGGGGACCCAGTACTTC. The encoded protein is CASSELGVGTQYF.

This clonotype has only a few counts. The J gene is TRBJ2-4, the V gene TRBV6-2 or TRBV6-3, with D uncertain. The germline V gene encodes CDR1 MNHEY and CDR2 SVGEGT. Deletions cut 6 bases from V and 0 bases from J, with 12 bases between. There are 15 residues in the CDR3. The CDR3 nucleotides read TGTGCCAGCAGCCAAAATCAACTAGCCAAAAACATTCAGTACTTC. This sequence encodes CASSQNQLAKNIQYF.

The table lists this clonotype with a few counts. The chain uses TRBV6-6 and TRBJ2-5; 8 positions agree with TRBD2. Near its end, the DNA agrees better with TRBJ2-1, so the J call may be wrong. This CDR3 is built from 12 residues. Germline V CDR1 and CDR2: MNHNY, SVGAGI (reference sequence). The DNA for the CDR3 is TGTGCCAGCAGCACTAGCGGAAATGAGCAGTTCTTC. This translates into CASSTSGNEQFF.

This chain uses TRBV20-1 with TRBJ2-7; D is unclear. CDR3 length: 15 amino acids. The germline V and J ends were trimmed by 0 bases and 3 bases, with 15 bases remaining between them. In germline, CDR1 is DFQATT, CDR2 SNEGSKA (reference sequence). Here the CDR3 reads CSARDLSSRNYEQYV. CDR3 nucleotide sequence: TGCAGTGCTAGAGATTTATCATCCCGAAACTACGAGCAGTACGTC.

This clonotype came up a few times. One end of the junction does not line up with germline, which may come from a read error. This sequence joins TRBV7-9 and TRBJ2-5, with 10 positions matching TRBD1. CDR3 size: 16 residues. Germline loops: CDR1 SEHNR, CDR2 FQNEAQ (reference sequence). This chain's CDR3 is CASSLGQGVNQGTQYF. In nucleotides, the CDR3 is TGTGCCAGCAGCCTCGGACAGGGGGTAAATCAAGGGACCCAGTACTTC. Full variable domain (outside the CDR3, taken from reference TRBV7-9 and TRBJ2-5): DTGVSQNPRHKITKRGQNVTFRCDPISEHNRLYWYRQTLGQGPEFLTYFQNEAQLEKSRLLSDRFSAERPKGSFSTLEIQRTEQGDSAMYLCASSLGQGVNQGTQYFGPGTRLLVL.

The CDR3 region is CASSLEASGIGEQFF. CDR3 coding DNA: TGCGCCAGCAGCTTGGAGGCTAGCGGGATCGGTGAGCAGTTCTTC. The chain has TRBV5-1 and TRBJ2-5; 9 bases map to TRBD2. The J call could be wrong; TRBJ2-1 is a better fit for the DNA end. This CDR3 has 15 amino acids. Germline V gene data show CDR1 as SGHRS and CDR2 as YFSETQ.

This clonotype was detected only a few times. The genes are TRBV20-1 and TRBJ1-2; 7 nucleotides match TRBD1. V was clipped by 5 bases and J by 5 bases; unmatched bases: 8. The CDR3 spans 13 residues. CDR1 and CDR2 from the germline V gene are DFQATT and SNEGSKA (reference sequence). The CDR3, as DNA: TGCAGTGCTTCGCAGGGGGTAGGGTATGGCTACACCTTC. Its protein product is CSASQGVGYGYTF.

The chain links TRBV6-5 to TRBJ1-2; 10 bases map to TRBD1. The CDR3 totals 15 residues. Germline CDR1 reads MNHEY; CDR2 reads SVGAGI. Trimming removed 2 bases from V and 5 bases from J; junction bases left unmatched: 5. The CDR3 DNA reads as TGTGCCAGCAGTTACAATGACAGGGGGCAGTATGGCTACACCTTC. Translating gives CASSYNDRGQYGYTF.

CDR3 sequence: CASSGGQLYYGYTF. DNA for the CDR3: TGTGCCAGCAGCGGGGGGCAGCTATACTATGGCTACACCTTC. J is TRBJ1-2 and V is TRBV5-5; D is perhaps TRBD1 (6 bases). V was trimmed by 4 bases and J by 3 bases, leaving 13 bases between them. This CDR3 has 14 residues. Germline V CDR1 and CDR2: SGHKS, YYEKEE (reference sequence).

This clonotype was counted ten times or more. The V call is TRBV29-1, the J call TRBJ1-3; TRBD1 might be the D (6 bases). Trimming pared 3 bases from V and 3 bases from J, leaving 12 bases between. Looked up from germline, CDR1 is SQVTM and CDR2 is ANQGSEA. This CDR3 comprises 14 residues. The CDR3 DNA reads TGCAGCGTTGATCGGGGGGCCAGTGGAAACACCATATATTTT. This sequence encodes CSVDRGASGNTIYF.

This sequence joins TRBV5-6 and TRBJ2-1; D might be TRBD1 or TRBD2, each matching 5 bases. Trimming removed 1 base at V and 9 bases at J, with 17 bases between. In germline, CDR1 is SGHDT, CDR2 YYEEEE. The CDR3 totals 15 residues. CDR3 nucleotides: TGTGCCAGCAGCTTGATGGGGCAGGGCCGGGGTGAGCAGTTCTTC. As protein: CASSLMGQGRGEQFF.

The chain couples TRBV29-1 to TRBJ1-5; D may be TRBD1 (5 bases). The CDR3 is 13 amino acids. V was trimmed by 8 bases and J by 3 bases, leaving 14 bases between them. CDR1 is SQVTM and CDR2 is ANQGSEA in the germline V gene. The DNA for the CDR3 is TGCAGCCCTCTTTTACAGGACAATCAGCCCCAGCATTTT. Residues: CSPLLQDNQPQHF.

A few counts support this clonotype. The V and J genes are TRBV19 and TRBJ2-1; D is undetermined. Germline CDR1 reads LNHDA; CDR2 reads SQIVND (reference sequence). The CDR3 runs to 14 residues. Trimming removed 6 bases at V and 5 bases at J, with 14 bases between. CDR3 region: CASRGLQANNEQFF. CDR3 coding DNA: TGTGCCAGTAGAGGTTTGCAGGCCAACAATGAGCAGTTCTTC.

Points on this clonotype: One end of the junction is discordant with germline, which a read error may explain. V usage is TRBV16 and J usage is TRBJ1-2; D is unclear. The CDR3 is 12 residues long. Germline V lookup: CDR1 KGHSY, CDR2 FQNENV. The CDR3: CASSQSQKGAGF. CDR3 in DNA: TGTGCCAGCAGCCAATCTCAGAAGGGCGCGGGCTTC.

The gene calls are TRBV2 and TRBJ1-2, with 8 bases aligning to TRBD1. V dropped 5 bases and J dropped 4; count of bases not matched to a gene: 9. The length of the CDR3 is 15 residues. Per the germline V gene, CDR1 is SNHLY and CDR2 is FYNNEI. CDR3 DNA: TGTGCCAGCAGTCGCGACAGGGGAAAACCCTATGGCTACACCTTC. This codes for CASSRDRGKPYGYTF.

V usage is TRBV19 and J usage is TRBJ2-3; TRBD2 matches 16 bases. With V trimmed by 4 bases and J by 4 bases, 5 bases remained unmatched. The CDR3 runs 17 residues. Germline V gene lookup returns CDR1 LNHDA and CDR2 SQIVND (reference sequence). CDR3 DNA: TGTGCCAGTAGTACCCCGGGACTAGCGGGGGGGGCAGATACGCAGTATTTT. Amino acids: CASSTPGLAGGADTQYF.

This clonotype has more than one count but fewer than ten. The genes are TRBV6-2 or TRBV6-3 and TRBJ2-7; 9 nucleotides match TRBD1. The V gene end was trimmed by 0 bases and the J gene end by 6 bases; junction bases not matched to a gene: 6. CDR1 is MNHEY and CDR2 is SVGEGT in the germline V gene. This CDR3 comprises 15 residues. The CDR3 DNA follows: TGTGCCAGCAGTTACTCGGGGGACAGGGTTGGCGAGCAGTACGTC. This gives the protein CASSYSGDRVGEQYV.

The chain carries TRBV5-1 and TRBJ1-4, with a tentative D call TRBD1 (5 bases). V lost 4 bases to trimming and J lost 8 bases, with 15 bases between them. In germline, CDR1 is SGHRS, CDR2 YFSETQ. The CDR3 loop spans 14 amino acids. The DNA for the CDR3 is TGCGCCAGCAGCCCCAGAGGGGCGGAGGAAAAACTGTTTTTT. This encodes CASSPRGAEEKLFF.

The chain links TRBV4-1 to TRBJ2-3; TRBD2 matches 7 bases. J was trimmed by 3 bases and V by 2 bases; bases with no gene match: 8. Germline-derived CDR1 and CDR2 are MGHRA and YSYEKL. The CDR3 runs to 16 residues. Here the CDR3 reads CASSQPGTKSTDTQYF. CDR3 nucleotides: TGCGCCAGCAGCCAACCCGGGACTAAATCGACAGATACGCAGTATTTT.

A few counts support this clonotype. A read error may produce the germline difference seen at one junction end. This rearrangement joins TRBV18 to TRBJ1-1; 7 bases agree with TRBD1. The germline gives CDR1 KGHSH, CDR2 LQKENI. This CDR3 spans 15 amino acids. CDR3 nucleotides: TGTGCCAGCTCACCAAAAAGGGACAGTTACACTGAAACTTTCTTT. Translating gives CASSPKRDSYTETFF.

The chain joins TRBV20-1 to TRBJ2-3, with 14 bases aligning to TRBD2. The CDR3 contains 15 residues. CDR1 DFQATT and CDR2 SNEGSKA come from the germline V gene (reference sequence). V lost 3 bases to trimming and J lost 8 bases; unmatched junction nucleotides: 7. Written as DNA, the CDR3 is TGCAGTGCTAGGGGACTAGCGGGAGCCTCTTCTACGCAGTATTTT. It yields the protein CSARGLAGASSTQYF.

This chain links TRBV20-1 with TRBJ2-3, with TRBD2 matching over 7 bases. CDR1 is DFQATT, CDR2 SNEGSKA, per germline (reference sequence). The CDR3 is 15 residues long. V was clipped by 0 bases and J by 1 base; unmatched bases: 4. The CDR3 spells CSARESSGGTDTQYF. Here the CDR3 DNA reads TGCAGTGCTAGAGAATCTAGCGGAGGCACAGATACGCAGTATTTT.

The CDR3, as DNA: TGTGCCAGCAGCTTAGGCCTTCCCCTGGGGCCCCAGCATTTT. This sequence encodes CASSLGLPLGPQHF. The rearrangement joins TRBV7-2 to TRBJ1-5, with D hard to call. Germline V CDR1 and CDR2: SGHTA, FQGNSA. V dropped 1 base and J dropped 9 bases, with 13 bases sitting between them. The CDR3 consists of 14 residues.

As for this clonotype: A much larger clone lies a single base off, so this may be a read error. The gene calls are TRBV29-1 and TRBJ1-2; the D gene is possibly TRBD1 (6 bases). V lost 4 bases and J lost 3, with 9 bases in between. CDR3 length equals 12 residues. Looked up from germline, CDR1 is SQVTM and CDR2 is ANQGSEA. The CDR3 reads CSVAGAHYGYTF. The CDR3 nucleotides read TGCAGCGTTGCGGGGGCCCACTATGGCTACACCTTC.

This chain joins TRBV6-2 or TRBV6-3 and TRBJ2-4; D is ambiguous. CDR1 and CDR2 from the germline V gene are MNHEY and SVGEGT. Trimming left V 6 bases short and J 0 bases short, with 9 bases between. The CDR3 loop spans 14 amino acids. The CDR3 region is CASSPNLAKNIQYF. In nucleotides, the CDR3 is TGTGCCAGCAGCCCAAATTTAGCCAAAAACATTCAGTACTTC.

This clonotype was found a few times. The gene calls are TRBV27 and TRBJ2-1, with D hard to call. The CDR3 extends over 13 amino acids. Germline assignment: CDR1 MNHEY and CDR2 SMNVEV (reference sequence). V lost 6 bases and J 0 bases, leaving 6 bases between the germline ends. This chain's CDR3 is CASRPHSYNEQFF. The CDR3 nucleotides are TGTGCCAGCAGGCCACACTCCTACAATGAGCAGTTCTTC.

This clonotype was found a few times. CDR3 sequence: CASSLKGAGYNEQFF. The CDR3 nucleotides read TGTGCCAGCAGCTTGAAGGGGGCTGGGTACAATGAGCAGTTCTTC. V is TRBV5-4 and J is TRBJ2-1, with 7 bases identical to TRBD1. The CDR3 loop spans 15 amino acids. Germline lookup yields CDR1 SGHNT and CDR2 YYREEE (reference sequence). V was pared by 1 base and J by 4 bases, with 5 bases of the junction left unmatched.